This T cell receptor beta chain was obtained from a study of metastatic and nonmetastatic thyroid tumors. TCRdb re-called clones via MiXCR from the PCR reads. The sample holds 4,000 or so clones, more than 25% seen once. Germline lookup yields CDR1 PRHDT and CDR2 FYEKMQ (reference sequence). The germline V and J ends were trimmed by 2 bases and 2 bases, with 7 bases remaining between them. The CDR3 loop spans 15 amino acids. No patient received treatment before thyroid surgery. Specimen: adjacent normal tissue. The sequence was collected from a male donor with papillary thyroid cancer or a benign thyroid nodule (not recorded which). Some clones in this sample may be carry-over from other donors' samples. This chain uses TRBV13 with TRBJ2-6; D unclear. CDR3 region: CASSLTGPGANVLTF. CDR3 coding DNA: TGTGCCAGCAGCTTAACCGGGCCTGGGGCCAACGTCCTGACTTTC.